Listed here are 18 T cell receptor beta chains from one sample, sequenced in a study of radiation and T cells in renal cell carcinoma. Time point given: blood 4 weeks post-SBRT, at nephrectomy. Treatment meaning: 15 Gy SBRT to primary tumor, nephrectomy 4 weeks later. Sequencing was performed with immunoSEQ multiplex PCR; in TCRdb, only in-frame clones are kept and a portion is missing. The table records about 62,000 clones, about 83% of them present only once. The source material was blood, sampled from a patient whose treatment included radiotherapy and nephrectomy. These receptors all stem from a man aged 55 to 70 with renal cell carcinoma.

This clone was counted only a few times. The CDR3 DNA reads TGCAGCGTTGTTCCCGGGACAGGGGGCGACTATGGCTACACCTTC. Amino acids: CSVVPGTGGDYGYTF. The chain is built from TRBV29-1 and TRBJ1-2, with TRBD1 identical over 12 bases. The junction had 6 bases not matched to a gene; V was cut back by 4 bases and J by 3 bases. The CDR3 length is 15 residues. The germline V gene has CDR1 SQVTM and CDR2 ANQGSEA.

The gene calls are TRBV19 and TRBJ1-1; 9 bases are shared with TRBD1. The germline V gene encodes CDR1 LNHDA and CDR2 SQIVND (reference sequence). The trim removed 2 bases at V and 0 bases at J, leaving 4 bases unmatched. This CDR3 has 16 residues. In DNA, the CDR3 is TGTGCCAGTAGTATACCGACAGGGGGGATGAACACTGAAGCTTTCTTT. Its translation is CASSIPTGGMNTEAFF.

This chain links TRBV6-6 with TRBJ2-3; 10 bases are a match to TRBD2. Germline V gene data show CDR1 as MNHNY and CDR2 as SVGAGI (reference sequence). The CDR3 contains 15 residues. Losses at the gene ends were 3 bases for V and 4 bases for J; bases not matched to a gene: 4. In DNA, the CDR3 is TGTGCCAGCAGTTATTCTAGCGGGGGATCAGATACGCAGTATTTT. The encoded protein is CASSYSSGGSDTQYF.

For the CDR3, the DNA is TGTGCCAGCAGCCCCGCGGGTAGTTGGGAGACCCAGTACTTC. Amino acids: CASSPAGSWETQYF. The chain employs TRBV7-9 and TRBJ2-5; D is perhaps TRBD2 (5 bases). Germline V CDR1 and CDR2: SEHNR, FQNEAQ (reference sequence). The CDR3 is 14 amino acids. The V gene lost 5 bases and the J gene lost 5 bases, with 15 bases spanning the gap.

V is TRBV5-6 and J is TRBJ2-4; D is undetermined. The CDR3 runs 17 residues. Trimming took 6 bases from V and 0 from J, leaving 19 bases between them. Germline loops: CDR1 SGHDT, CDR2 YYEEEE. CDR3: CASTLLTAPIAKNIQYF. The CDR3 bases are TGTGCCAGCACCCTCCTGACCGCCCCCATAGCCAAAAACATTCAGTACTTC. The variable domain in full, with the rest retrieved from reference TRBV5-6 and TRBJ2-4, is DAGVTQSPTHLIKTRGQQVTLRCSPKSGHDTVSWYQQALGQGPQFIFQYYEEEERQRGNFPDRFSGHQFPNYSSELNVNALLLGDSALYLCASTLLTAPIAKNIQYFGAGTRLSVL.

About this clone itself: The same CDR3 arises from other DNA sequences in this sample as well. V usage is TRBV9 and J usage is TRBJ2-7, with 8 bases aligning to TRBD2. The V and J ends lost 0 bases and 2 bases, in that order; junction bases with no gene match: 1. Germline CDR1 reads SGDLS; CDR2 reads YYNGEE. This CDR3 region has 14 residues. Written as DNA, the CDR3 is TGTGCCAGCAGCGTAGGAGCGGGAGCCTACGAGCAGTACTTC. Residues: CASSVGAGAYEQYF. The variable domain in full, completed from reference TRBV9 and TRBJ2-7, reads DSGVTQTPKHLITATGQRVTLRCSPRSGDLSVYWYQQSLDQGLQFLIQYYNGEERAKGNILERFSAQQFPDLHSELNLSSLELGDSALYFCASSVGAGAYEQYFGPGTRLTVT.

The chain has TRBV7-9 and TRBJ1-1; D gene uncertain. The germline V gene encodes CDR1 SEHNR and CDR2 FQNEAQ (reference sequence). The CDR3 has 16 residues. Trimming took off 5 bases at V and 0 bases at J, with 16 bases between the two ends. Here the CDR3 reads CASSTSIRALNTEAFF. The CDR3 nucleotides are TGTGCCAGCAGCACCTCAATCCGGGCGCTGAACACTGAAGCTTTCTTT.

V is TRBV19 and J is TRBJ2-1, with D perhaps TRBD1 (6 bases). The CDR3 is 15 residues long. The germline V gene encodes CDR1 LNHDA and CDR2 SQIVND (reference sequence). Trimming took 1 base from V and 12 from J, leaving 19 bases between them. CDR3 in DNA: TGTGCCAGTAGTATAGGGGCAGGGGCAGGCTCTGGGCAGTTCTTC. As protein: CASSIGAGAGSGQFF.

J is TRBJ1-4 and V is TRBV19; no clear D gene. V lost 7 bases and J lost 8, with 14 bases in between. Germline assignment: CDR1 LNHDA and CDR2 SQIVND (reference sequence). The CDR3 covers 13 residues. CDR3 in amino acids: CASTNSPGEKLFF. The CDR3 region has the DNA TGTGCCAGTACAAACTCTCCCGGGGAAAAACTGTTTTTT.

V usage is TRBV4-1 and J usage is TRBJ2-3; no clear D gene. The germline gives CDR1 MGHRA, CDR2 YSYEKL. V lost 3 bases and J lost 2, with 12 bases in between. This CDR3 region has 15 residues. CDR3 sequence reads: CASSHDGRNTDTQYF. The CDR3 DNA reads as TGCGCCAGCAGCCACGACGGACGCAACACAGATACGCAGTATTTT.

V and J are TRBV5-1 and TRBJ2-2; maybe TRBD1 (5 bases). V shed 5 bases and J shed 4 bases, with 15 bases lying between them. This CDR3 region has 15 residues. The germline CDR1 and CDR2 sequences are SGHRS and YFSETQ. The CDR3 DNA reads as TGCGCCAGCAGGGGGTGGGGCGCGAGCACCGGGGAGCTGTTTTTT. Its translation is CASRGWGASTGELFF.

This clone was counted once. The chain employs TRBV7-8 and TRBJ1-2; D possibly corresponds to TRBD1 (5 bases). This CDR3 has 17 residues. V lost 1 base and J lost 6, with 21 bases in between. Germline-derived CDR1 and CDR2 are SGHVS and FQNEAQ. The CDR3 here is CASSLVLQGSMSDGYTF. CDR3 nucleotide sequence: TGTGCCAGCAGCTTAGTGCTTCAGGGCTCAATGTCGGATGGCTACACCTTC. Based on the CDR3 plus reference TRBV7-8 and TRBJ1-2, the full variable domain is GAGVSQSPRYKVAKRGQDVALRCDPISGHVSLFWYQQALGQGPEFLTYFQNEAQLDKSGLPSDRFFAERPEGSVSTLKIQRTQQEDSAVYLCASSLVLQGSMSDGYTFGSGTRLTVV.

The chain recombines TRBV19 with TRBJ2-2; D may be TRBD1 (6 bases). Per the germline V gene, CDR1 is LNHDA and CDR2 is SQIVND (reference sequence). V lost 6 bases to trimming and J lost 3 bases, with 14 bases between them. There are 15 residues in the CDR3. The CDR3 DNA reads TGTGCCAGTAGACTCAGGGGTTCGGACACCGGGGAGCTGTTTTTT. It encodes CASRLRGSDTGELFF.

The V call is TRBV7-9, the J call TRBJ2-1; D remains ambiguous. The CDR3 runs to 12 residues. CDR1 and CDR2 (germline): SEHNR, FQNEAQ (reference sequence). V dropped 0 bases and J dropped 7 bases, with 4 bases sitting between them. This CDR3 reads CASSLARNEQFF. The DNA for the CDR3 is TGTGCCAGCAGCTTAGCGCGAAATGAGCAGTTCTTC. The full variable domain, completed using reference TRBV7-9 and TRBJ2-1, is DTGVSQNPRHKITKRGQNVTFRCDPISEHNRLYWYRQTLGQGPEFLTYFQNEAQLEKSRLLSDRFSAERPKGSFSTLEIQRTEQGDSAMYLCASSLARNEQFFGPGTRLTVL.

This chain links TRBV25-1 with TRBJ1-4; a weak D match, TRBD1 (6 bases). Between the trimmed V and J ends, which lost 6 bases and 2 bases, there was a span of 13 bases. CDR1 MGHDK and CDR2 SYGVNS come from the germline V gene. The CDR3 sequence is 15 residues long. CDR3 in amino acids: CASSRTTGTNEKLFF. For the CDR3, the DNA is TGTGCCAGCAGCCGGACCACAGGGACTAATGAAAAACTGTTTTTT.

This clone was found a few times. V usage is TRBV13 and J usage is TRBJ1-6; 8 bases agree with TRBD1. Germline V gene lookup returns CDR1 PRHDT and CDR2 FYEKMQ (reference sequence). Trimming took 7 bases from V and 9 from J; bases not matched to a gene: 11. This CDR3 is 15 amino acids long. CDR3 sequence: CASTLNQGAISPLHF. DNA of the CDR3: TGTGCCAGCACCCTAAACCAGGGGGCCATTTCACCCCTCCACTTT.

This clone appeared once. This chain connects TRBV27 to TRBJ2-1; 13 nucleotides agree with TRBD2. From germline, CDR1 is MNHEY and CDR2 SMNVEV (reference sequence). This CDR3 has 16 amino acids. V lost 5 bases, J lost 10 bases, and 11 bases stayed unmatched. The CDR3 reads CASSPSGTSGIGEQFF. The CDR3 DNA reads TGTGCCAGCAGTCCCTCCGGGACTAGCGGGATTGGGGAGCAGTTCTTC.

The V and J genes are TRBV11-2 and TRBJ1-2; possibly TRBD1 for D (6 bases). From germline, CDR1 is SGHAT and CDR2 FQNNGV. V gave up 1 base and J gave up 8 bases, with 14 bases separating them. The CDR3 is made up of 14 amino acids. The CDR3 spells CASSLGFRGGGYTF. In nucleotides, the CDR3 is TGTGCCAGCAGCTTAGGATTCAGGGGAGGCGGCTACACCTTC.